A selection of T cell receptor beta chains follows, all from one sample in a study of blood T cell repertoires in COVID-19. The data were produced by immunoSEQ multiplex PCR, yet TCRdb's version contains in-frame clones alone and is incomplete. Here the sample spans 300,000 or so clones, roughly 84% being singletons. Sequencing was carried out using peripheral blood. These receptors all come from a man aged 50 to 60 with active or convalescent COVID-19. CDR3s include the opening cysteine and the closing phenylalanine or tryptophan. Fields, in order: V gene, clone size, D gene, J gene, CDR3 protein, CDR3 DNA. The D gene is left open where the match is weak. Some rows have no size entry. The others give once, few or many, or a class for an expanded clone.

V: TRBV6-1
size: -
D: -
J: TRBJ2-3
CDR3: CASSEQGPPIPDTQYF
DNA: TGTGCCAGCAGTGAACAGGGTCCCCCCATCCCGGATACGCAGTATTTT

V: TRBV14
size: -
D: TRBD1
J: TRBJ1-3
CDR3: CASSPLPGQDRNTIYF
DNA: TGTGCCAGCAGCCCTCTCCCGGGACAGGATCGAAACACCATATATTTT

V: TRBV7-3
size: -
D: -
J: TRBJ2-3
CDR3: CASSLGGGTGTDTQYF
DNA: TGTGCCAGCAGCCTAGGGGGGGGCACAGGCACAGATACGCAGTATTTT

V: TRBV7-9
size: -
D: -
J: TRBJ2-7
CDR3: CASNLAPPGNEQYF
DNA: TGTGCCAGCAACTTAGCCCCGCCGGGGAACGAGCAGTACTTC

V: TRBV7-9
size: -
D: -
J: TRBJ1-4
CDR3: CASSLGQATNEKLFF
DNA: TGTGCCAGCAGCTTAGGACAGGCAACTAATGAAAAACTGTTTTTT

V: TRBV27
size: -
D: TRBD1
J: TRBJ2-5
CDR3: CASSPVGTGKETQYF
DNA: TGTGCCAGCAGTCCCGTTGGGACAGGGAAAGAGACCCAGTACTTC

V: TRBV2
size: -
D: TRBD2
J: TRBJ2-1
CDR3: CASSRGGRGDEQFF
DNA: TGTGCCAGCAGTCGGGGCGGGAGGGGCGATGAGCAGTTCTTC

V: TRBV5-6
size: -
D: -
J: TRBJ1-4
CDR3: CASSKGATNEKLFF
DNA: TGTGCCAGCAGCAAGGGGGCAACTAATGAAAAACTGTTTTTT

V: TRBV2
size: -
D: -
J: TRBJ1-4
CDR3: CASIPDSFNEKLFF
DNA: TGTGCCAGCATACCAGACAGCTTTAATGAAAAACTGTTTTTT

V: TRBV5-1
size: -
D: -
J: TRBJ1-2
CDR3: CASSLEGRRGYTF
DNA: TGCGCCAGCAGCTTGGAAGGGAGAAGGGGCTACACCTTC

V: TRBV3-1/TRBV3-2
size: -
D: -
J: TRBJ2-4
CDR3: CASSLQGGDIQYF
DNA: TGTGCCAGCAGCCTACAGGGGGGGGACATTCAGTACTTC

V: TRBV21-1
size: -
D: -
J: TRBJ1-2
CDR3: CASNRCHGYTF
DNA: TGTGCCAGCAATCGGTGCCATGGCTACACCTTC

V: TRBV10-3
size: once
D: TRBD2
J: TRBJ2-1
CDR3: CAISLTSASINEQFF
DNA: TGTGCCATCAGTTTAACTAGCGCCTCCATTAATGAGCAGTTCTTC

V: TRBV5-8
size: -
D: -
J: TRBJ1-5
CDR3: CASSSIGQYSNQPQHF
DNA: TGTGCCAGCAGCTCCATTGGACAGTATAGCAATCAGCCCCAGCATTTT

V: TRBV28
size: -
D: TRBD2
J: TRBJ2-7
CDR3: CASFSGGTYEQYF
DNA: TGTGCCAGCTTCAGCGGGGGCACCTACGAGCAGTACTTC

V: TRBV7-6
size: -
D: -
J: TRBJ2-1
CDR3: CASSLSIDSYDYNEQFF
DNA: TGTGCCAGCAGCCTCTCCATAGACAGTTACGATTACAATGAGCAGTTCTTC

V: TRBV6-1
size: -
D: -
J: TRBJ2-5
CDR3: CASSDWAGSETQYF
DNA: TGTGCCAGCAGTGATTGGGCAGGGTCAGAGACCCAGTACTTC

V: TRBV11-2
size: -
D: TRBD2
J: TRBJ2-5
CDR3: CASSLTSGRAGETQYF
DNA: TGTGCCAGCAGCTTGACTAGCGGGAGGGCGGGGGAGACCCAGTACTTC

V: TRBV4-1
size: -
D: TRBD1
J: TRBJ1-2
CDR3: CASSRDREGYGYTF
DNA: TGCGCCAGCAGCCGGGACAGGGAGGGCTATGGCTACACCTTC

V: TRBV9
size: -
D: TRBD1
J: TRBJ2-5
CDR3: CASSLGQGRGQETQYF
DNA: TGTGCCAGCAGCCTCGGACAGGGAAGGGGACAAGAGACCCAGTACTTC

V: TRBV2
size: -
D: TRBD2
J: TRBJ2-7
CDR3: CASSFSQRELRYEQYF
DNA: TGTGCCAGCAGTTTCTCCCAGCGGGAGTTAAGGTACGAGCAGTACTTC

V: TRBV28
size: -
D: TRBD1
J: TRBJ1-5
CDR3: CASIPLGGQGINQPQHF
DNA: TGTGCCAGCATCCCTTTAGGGGGACAGGGGATCAATCAGCCCCAGCATTTT

V: TRBV2
size: -
D: -
J: TRBJ1-6
CDR3: CASSVHMDSPLHF
DNA: TGTGCCAGCAGTGTCCACATGGATTCACCCCTCCACTTT

V: TRBV7-8
size: -
D: -
J: TRBJ2-7
CDR3: CASSLYYEQYF
DNA: TGTGCCAGCAGCTTATACTACGAGCAGTACTTC

V: TRBV2
size: -
D: -
J: TRBJ2-2
CDR3: CASSTGTAVNTGELFF
DNA: TGTGCCAGCAGCACGGGAACAGCCGTGAACACCGGGGAGCTGTTTTTT

V: TRBV7-9
size: few
D: -
J: TRBJ2-2
CDR3: CASSLRAGTNTGELFF
DNA: TGTGCCAGCAGCTTAAGGGCAGGGACGAACACCGGGGAGCTGTTTTTT

V: TRBV4-3
size: -
D: -
J: TRBJ1-6
CDR3: CASSQDLREGAGQGSPLHF
DNA: TGCGCCAGCAGCCAAGATTTGCGAGAAGGGGCAGGTCAGGGATCACCCCTCCACTTT

V: TRBV7-2
size: -
D: TRBD1
J: TRBJ1-6
CDR3: CASSLVGGGNSPLHF
DNA: TGTGCCAGCAGCTTAGTAGGGGGCGGCAATTCACCCCTCCACTTT

V: TRBV7-3
size: -
D: TRBD2
J: TRBJ2-1
CDR3: CASSFSGGGYNEQFF
DNA: TGTGCCAGCAGCTTCAGCGGGGGAGGTTACAATGAGCAGTTCTTC

V: TRBV7-9
size: -
D: -
J: TRBJ2-2
CDR3: CASSLDSLPNTGELFF
DNA: TGTGCCAGCAGCTTAGATAGCCTTCCGAACACCGGGGAGCTGTTTTTT

V: TRBV4-3
size: -
D: -
J: TRBJ1-3
CDR3: CASSQEGDFSGNTIYF
DNA: TGCGCCAGCAGCCAAGAAGGGGACTTCTCTGGAAACACCATATATTTT

V: TRBV3-1/TRBV3-2
size: -
D: TRBD1
J: TRBJ1-3
CDR3: CASSQGTGSGNTIYF
DNA: TGTGCCAGCAGCCAAGGGACAGGGTCTGGAAACACCATATATTTT

V: TRBV12-3/TRBV12-4
size: -
D: TRBD1
J: TRBJ1-2
CDR3: CASRFTGVGGYTF
DNA: TGTGCCAGCAGGTTCACAGGGGTGGGTGGCTACACCTTC

V: TRBV12-5
size: -
D: -
J: TRBJ2-3
CDR3: CASGPGADSYSDTQYF
DNA: TGTGCTAGTGGTCCCGGCGCTGACAGTTACTCAGATACGCAGTATTTT

V: TRBV30
size: -
D: TRBD2
J: TRBJ2-2
CDR3: CAWHRGGAGTGELFF
DNA: TGTGCCTGGCATCGGGGGGGCGCGGGCACCGGGGAGCTGTTTTTT

V: TRBV2
size: -
D: -
J: TRBJ2-7
CDR3: CASSEARGREQYF
DNA: TGTGCCAGCAGTGAAGCGAGAGGGAGAGAGCAGTACTTC

V: TRBV30
size: -
D: -
J: TRBJ2-2
CDR3: CAWSVGQGITGELFF
DNA: TGTGCCTGGAGTGTAGGGCAGGGGATCACCGGGGAGCTGTTTTTT

V: TRBV29-1
size: -
D: -
J: TRBJ2-5
CDR3: CSVNAGEETQYF
DNA: TGCAGCGTTAACGCCGGTGAAGAGACCCAGTACTTC

V: TRBV2
size: -
D: -
J: TRBJ2-7
CDR3: CASTEAISYEQYF
DNA: TGTGCCAGCACAGAGGCGATATCCTACGAGCAGTACTTC

V: TRBV5-6
size: -
D: -
J: TRBJ1-1
CDR3: CASSLGWANTEAFF
DNA: TGTGCCAGCAGCTTGGGTTGGGCGAACACTGAAGCTTTCTTT

V: TRBV28
size: -
D: -
J: TRBJ1-2
CDR3: CASSINPGEWSYGYTF
DNA: TGTGCCAGCAGTATTAATCCAGGGGAATGGAGCTATGGCTACACCTTC

V: TRBV2
size: -
D: TRBD1
J: TRBJ1-1
CDR3: CASRGTGMAPKGNTEAFF
DNA: TGTGCCAGCAGGGGGACAGGCATGGCTCCTAAGGGGAACACTGAAGCTTTCTTT

V: TRBV1
size: once
D: -
J: TRBJ1-1
CDR3: CTSSQERQGEVIAEAFF
DNA: TGCACCAGCAGCCAGGAGAGACAGGGTGAGGTTATTGCTGAAGCTTTCTTT

V: TRBV6-1
size: once
D: TRBD1
J: TRBJ2-7
CDR3: CASSEATGWYEQYF
DNA: TGTGCCAGCAGTGAAGCGACAGGGTGGTACGAGCAGTACTTC

V: TRBV30
size: -
D: -
J: TRBJ1-3
CDR3: CAWSRFWDTTGNTIYF
DNA: TGTGCCTGGAGTAGATTTTGGGACACCACTGGAAACACCATATATTTT